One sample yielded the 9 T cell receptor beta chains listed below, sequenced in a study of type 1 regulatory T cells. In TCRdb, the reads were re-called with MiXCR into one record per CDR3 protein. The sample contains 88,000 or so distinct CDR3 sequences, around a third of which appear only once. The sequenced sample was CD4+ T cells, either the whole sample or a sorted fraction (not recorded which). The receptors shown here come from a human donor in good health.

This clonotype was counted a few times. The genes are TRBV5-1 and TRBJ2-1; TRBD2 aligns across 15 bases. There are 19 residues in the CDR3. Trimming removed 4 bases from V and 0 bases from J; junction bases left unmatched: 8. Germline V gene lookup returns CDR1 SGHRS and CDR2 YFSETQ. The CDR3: CASSLGLAGGSGSYNEQFF. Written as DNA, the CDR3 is TGCGCCAGCAGCCTAGGACTAGCGGGAGGGTCGGGCTCCTACAATGAGCAGTTCTTC.

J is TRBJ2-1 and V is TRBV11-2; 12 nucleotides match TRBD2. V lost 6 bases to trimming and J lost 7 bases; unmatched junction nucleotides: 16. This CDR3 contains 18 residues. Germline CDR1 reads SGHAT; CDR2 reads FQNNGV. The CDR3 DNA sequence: TGTGCCAGCAGTTCCCGGACTAGCGGGATGATTCGGCGGAATGAGCAGTTCTTC. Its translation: CASSSRTSGMIRRNEQFF.

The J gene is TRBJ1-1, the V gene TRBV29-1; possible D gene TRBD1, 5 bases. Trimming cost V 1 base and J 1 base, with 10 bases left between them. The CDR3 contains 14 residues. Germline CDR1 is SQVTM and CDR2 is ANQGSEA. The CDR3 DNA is TGCAGCGTTGAAGTTGTAGGGGAGAACACTGAAGCTTTCTTT. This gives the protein CSVEVVGENTEAFF.

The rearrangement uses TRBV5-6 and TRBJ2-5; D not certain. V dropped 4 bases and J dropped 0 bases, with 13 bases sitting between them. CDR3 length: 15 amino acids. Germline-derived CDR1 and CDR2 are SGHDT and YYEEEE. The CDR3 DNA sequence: TGTGCCAGCAGCCCGCTCTTCTGGAACCAAGAGACCCAGTACTTC. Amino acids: CASSPLFWNQETQYF.

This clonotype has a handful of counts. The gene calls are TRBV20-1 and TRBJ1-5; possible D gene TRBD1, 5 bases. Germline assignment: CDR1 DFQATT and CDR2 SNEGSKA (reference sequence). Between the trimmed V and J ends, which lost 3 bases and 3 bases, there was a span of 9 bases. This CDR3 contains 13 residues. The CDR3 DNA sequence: TGCAGTGCTAGTTTGGGGGTCAATCAGCCCCAGCATTTT. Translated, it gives CSASLGVNQPQHF.

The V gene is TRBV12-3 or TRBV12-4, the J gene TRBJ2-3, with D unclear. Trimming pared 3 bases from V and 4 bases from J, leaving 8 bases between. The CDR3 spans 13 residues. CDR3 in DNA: TGTGCCAGCAGTTTCTCCCGCGCAGATACGCAGTATTTT. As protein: CASSFSRADTQYF.

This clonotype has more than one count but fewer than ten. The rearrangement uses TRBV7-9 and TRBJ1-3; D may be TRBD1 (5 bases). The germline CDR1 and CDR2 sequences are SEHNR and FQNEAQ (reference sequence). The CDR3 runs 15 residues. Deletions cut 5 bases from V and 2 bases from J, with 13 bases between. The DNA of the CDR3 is TGTGCCAGCAGCCGTCCGGGACGGCCTGGAAACACCATATATTTT. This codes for CASSRPGRPGNTIYF.

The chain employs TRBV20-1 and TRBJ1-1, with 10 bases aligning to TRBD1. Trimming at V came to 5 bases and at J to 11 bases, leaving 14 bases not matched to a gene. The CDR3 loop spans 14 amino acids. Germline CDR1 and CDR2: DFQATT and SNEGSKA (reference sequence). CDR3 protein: CSAQPAGTGVSAFF. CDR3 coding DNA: TGCAGTGCTCAACCCGCCGGGACAGGGGTTTCGGCTTTCTTT.

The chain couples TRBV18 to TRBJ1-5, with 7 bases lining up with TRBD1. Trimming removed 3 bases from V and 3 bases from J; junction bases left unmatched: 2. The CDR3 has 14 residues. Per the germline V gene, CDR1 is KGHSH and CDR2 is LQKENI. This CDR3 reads CASSPTGLNQPQHF. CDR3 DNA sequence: TGTGCCAGCTCACCGACAGGGCTCAATCAGCCCCAGCATTTT.